A selection of T cell receptor beta chains follows, all from one sample in a study of cytomegalovirus exposure and HLA in healthy donors. TCRdb's table, derived via immunoSEQ multiplex PCR, lists solely in-frame clones and lacks some. The data contain approximately 110,000 clones, more than 75% of them singletons. The specimen was PBMCs. The receptors shown here come from a man aged 40-55 years in good health and CMV-seronegative. Each CDR3 is given with its conserved first and last residue. D genes are given only for firm matches. Size values are once, few and many counts, or a class for expanded clones, and some rows have none.

cdr3_aa: CASSLGLAADTQYF; cdr3_nt: TGTGCCAGCAGCTTAGGACTAGCAGCAGATACGCAGTATTTT; d_call: TRBD2; v_call: TRBV7-3; clone_size: few; j_call: TRBJ2-3
cdr3_aa: CASGWGEAKNSQYF; cdr3_nt: TGTGCCAGCGGGTGGGGGGAAGCCAAAAACAGTCAGTACTTC; d_call: NA; v_call: TRBV5-8; clone_size: NA; j_call: TRBJ2-4
cdr3_aa: CASSFQGQGESPLHF; cdr3_nt: TGTGCCAGCAGCTTTCAGGGACAGGGGGAATCACCCCTCCACTTT; d_call: TRBD1; v_call: TRBV9; clone_size: NA; j_call: TRBJ1-6
cdr3_aa: CASSFLGVTTEAFF; cdr3_nt: TGTGCCAGTAGCTTCTTAGGGGTTACCACTGAAGCTTTCTTT; d_call: NA; v_call: TRBV19; clone_size: NA; j_call: TRBJ1-1
cdr3_aa: CASSVAGGYSPLHF; cdr3_nt: TGTGCCAGCAGCGTAGCGGGGGGTTATTCACCCCTCCACTTT; d_call: NA; v_call: TRBV9; clone_size: NA; j_call: TRBJ1-6
cdr3_aa: CASSAWGAPNEKLFF; cdr3_nt: TGTGCCAGTAGTGCATGGGGCGCCCCTAATGAAAAACTGTTTTTT; d_call: NA; v_call: TRBV19; clone_size: NA; j_call: TRBJ1-4
cdr3_aa: CASSQVSQGFDEQFF; cdr3_nt: TGTGCCAGCAGCCAAGTTTCACAGGGGTTCGATGAGCAGTTCTTC; d_call: TRBD1; v_call: TRBV4-2; clone_size: few; j_call: TRBJ2-1
cdr3_aa: CASSEANRVGGYTF; cdr3_nt: TGTGCCAGCAGTGAAGCAAACAGGGTGGGAGGCTACACCTTC; d_call: NA; v_call: TRBV6-1; clone_size: NA; j_call: TRBJ1-2
cdr3_aa: CASSLVGLTPYEQYF; cdr3_nt: TGTGCCAGCAGCTTAGTGGGCCTGACCCCCTACGAGCAGTACTTC; d_call: NA; v_call: TRBV7-8; clone_size: NA; j_call: TRBJ2-7
cdr3_aa: CASSQVGGADNEQFF; cdr3_nt: TGCGCCAGCAGCCAAGTAGGAGGGGCCGACAATGAGCAGTTCTTC; d_call: NA; v_call: TRBV4-1; clone_size: NA; j_call: TRBJ2-1
cdr3_aa: CASSVGASGVGTDTQYF; cdr3_nt: TGTGCCAGCAGCGTAGGGGCTAGCGGGGTTGGGACAGATACGCAGTATTTT; d_call: TRBD2; v_call: TRBV9; clone_size: NA; j_call: TRBJ2-3
cdr3_aa: CASSFQGLQETQYF; cdr3_nt: TGTGCCAGCAGCTTCCAGGGACTCCAAGAGACCCAGTACTTC; d_call: NA; v_call: TRBV7-9; clone_size: NA; j_call: TRBJ2-5
cdr3_aa: CASSLVDSGNSPLHF; cdr3_nt: TGTGCCAGCAGCTTGGTGGACAGCGGAAATTCACCCCTCCACTTT; d_call: NA; v_call: TRBV7-9; clone_size: NA; j_call: TRBJ1-6
cdr3_aa: CASSRWNTEAFF; cdr3_nt: TGTGCCAGTAGTCGGTGGAACACTGAAGCTTTCTTT; d_call: NA; v_call: TRBV19; clone_size: NA; j_call: TRBJ1-1
cdr3_aa: CATSLTAERAEAFF; cdr3_nt: TGTGCCACCAGCCTAACAGCGGAACGGGCTGAAGCTTTCTTT; d_call: NA; v_call: TRBV15; clone_size: NA; j_call: TRBJ1-1
cdr3_aa: CASSFITGSYGYTF; cdr3_nt: TGTGCCAGCAGCTTTATCACAGGGTCCTATGGCTACACCTTC; d_call: NA; v_call: TRBV5-5; clone_size: few; j_call: TRBJ1-2
cdr3_aa: CASSQDTVSDGYTF; cdr3_nt: TGCGCCAGCAGCCAAGACACGGTTTCCGATGGCTACACCTTC; d_call: NA; v_call: TRBV4-1; clone_size: NA; j_call: TRBJ1-2
cdr3_aa: CASSQDSGFGNTIYF; cdr3_nt: TGCGCCAGCAGCCAAGATAGCGGATTTGGAAACACCATATATTTT; d_call: NA; v_call: TRBV4-3; clone_size: NA; j_call: TRBJ1-3
cdr3_aa: CASSVGQTYEQYF; cdr3_nt: TGTGCCAGCAGCGTCGGACAGACCTACGAGCAGTACTTC; d_call: NA; v_call: TRBV9; clone_size: once; j_call: TRBJ2-7
cdr3_aa: CASSQGQHDYEQYF; cdr3_nt: TGCGCCAGCAGCCAGGGACAGCACGACTACGAGCAGTACTTC; d_call: TRBD1; v_call: TRBV4-3; clone_size: NA; j_call: TRBJ2-7
cdr3_aa: CASKSWDSSYNEQFF; cdr3_nt: TGCGCCAGCAAATCTTGGGACAGCTCCTACAATGAGCAGTTCTTC; d_call: TRBD1; v_call: TRBV5-1; clone_size: NA; j_call: TRBJ2-1
cdr3_aa: CASSVTGTSLNEQYF; cdr3_nt: TGTGCCAGCAGTGTAACAGGGACCTCGTTGAACGAGCAGTACTTC; d_call: NA; v_call: TRBV6-1; clone_size: NA; j_call: TRBJ2-7
cdr3_aa: CASSQSPGTGVVQYF; cdr3_nt: TGTGCCAGCAGTCAATCACCCGGGACAGGGGTGGTGCAGTACTTC; d_call: TRBD1; v_call: TRBV6-1; clone_size: NA; j_call: TRBJ2-7
cdr3_aa: CASSPGQSGYTF; cdr3_nt: TGTGCCAGCAGCCCTGGCCAGTCTGGCTACACCTTC; d_call: NA; v_call: TRBV9; clone_size: NA; j_call: TRBJ1-2
cdr3_aa: CASTRGGGASDTQYF; cdr3_nt: TGTGCCAGCACGAGGGGCGGGGGGGCCTCTGATACGCAGTATTTT; d_call: TRBD2; v_call: TRBV6-5; clone_size: NA; j_call: TRBJ2-3
cdr3_aa: CATSRDLAGVQFNEQFF; cdr3_nt: TGTGCCACCAGCAGAGATTTAGCGGGTGTCCAATTCAATGAGCAGTTCTTC; d_call: TRBD2; v_call: TRBV15; clone_size: NA; j_call: TRBJ2-1
cdr3_aa: CASSVGQGYASGYTF; cdr3_nt: TGTGCCAGCAGCGTAGGGCAGGGGTACGCAAGCGGCTACACCTTC; d_call: NA; v_call: TRBV9; clone_size: NA; j_call: TRBJ1-2
cdr3_aa: CASSFTVAGPQETQYF; cdr3_nt: TGTGCCAGCAGCTTTACGGTAGCGGGGCCCCAAGAGACCCAGTACTTC; d_call: TRBD2; v_call: TRBV11-2; clone_size: NA; j_call: TRBJ2-5
cdr3_aa: CASSLVGGRDTDTQYF; cdr3_nt: TGTGCCAGCAGCTTAGTCGGGGGGAGGGACACAGATACGCAGTATTTT; d_call: TRBD2; v_call: TRBV11-2; clone_size: NA; j_call: TRBJ2-3
cdr3_aa: CASSLVVAGSTLEGYTF; cdr3_nt: TGCGCCAGCAGCTTGGTCGTGGCAGGGTCTACGCTGGAAGGCTACACCTTC; d_call: NA; v_call: TRBV5-1; clone_size: NA; j_call: TRBJ1-2
cdr3_aa: CASSPSGQETQYF; cdr3_nt: TGTGCCAGCTCACCTTCGGGGCAAGAGACCCAGTACTTC; d_call: NA; v_call: TRBV18; clone_size: NA; j_call: TRBJ2-5
cdr3_aa: CASSLMGGSGNTIYF; cdr3_nt: TGCGCCAGCAGCTTGATGGGGGGAAGTGGAAACACCATATATTTT; d_call: NA; v_call: TRBV5-1; clone_size: NA; j_call: TRBJ1-3
cdr3_aa: CASSKRRGTGPRGGYTF; cdr3_nt: TGTGCCAGCAGCAAAAGACGTGGGACAGGGCCGAGAGGGGGCTACACCTTC; d_call: NA; v_call: TRBV21-1; clone_size: NA; j_call: TRBJ1-2
cdr3_aa: CAISQDSTTDTQYF; cdr3_nt: TGTGCCATCAGCCAAGATAGCACCACAGATACGCAGTATTTT; d_call: NA; v_call: TRBV10-3; clone_size: NA; j_call: TRBJ2-3
cdr3_aa: CASLTSGGYNEQFF; cdr3_nt: TGTGCCAGCCTTACTAGCGGGGGGTACAATGAGCAGTTCTTC; d_call: TRBD2; v_call: TRBV28; clone_size: NA; j_call: TRBJ2-1
cdr3_aa: CASSQGRTGIRNEQFF; cdr3_nt: TGCGCCAGCAGCCAAGGGCGGACAGGGATCCGTAATGAGCAGTTCTTC; d_call: TRBD1; v_call: TRBV4-3; clone_size: NA; j_call: TRBJ2-1
cdr3_aa: CASSNRGSGNTIYF; cdr3_nt: TGTGCCAGCAGCAATCGGGGCTCTGGAAACACCATATATTTT; d_call: NA; v_call: TRBV7-9; clone_size: NA; j_call: TRBJ1-3
cdr3_aa: CASSLTGNTEAFF; cdr3_nt: TGTGCCAGCAGCCTAACAGGGAACACTGAAGCTTTCTTT; d_call: NA; v_call: TRBV7-8; clone_size: few; j_call: TRBJ1-1
cdr3_aa: CAISESGDYYGYTF; cdr3_nt: TGTGCCATCAGTGAGTCTGGAGACTACTATGGCTACACCTTC; d_call: NA; v_call: TRBV10-3; clone_size: NA; j_call: TRBJ1-2
cdr3_aa: CASSYSDSPYGYTF; cdr3_nt: TGTGCCAGCAGTTACTCAGACAGTCCCTATGGCTACACCTTC; d_call: NA; v_call: TRBV6-5; clone_size: NA; j_call: TRBJ1-2
cdr3_aa: CASSFTGSETQYF; cdr3_nt: TGTGCCAGCAGCTTTACAGGGTCGGAGACCCAGTACTTC; d_call: NA; v_call: TRBV11-2; clone_size: NA; j_call: TRBJ2-5
cdr3_aa: CASRGQGGEQYF; cdr3_nt: TGTGCCAGCAGAGGACAGGGAGGCGAGCAGTACTTC; d_call: TRBD1; v_call: TRBV6-5; clone_size: NA; j_call: TRBJ2-7
cdr3_aa: CASSTGHSTIDEQYF; cdr3_nt: TGCGCCAGCAGCACGGGACACAGTACGATCGACGAGCAGTACTTC; d_call: NA; v_call: TRBV5-1; clone_size: NA; j_call: TRBJ2-7
cdr3_aa: CASSLGGGWNRGGNEKLFF; cdr3_nt: TGTGCCAGCAGCTTAGGAGGGGGCTGGAACAGAGGGGGGAATGAAAAACTGTTTTTT; d_call: TRBD1; v_call: TRBV11-2; clone_size: NA; j_call: TRBJ1-4
cdr3_aa: CASSYRGGGATDTQYF; cdr3_nt: TGTGCCAGCAGTTACCGGGGCGGGGGGGCCACAGATACGCAGTATTTT; d_call: TRBD2; v_call: TRBV6-5; clone_size: NA; j_call: TRBJ2-3
cdr3_aa: CAISDRGGEETQYF; cdr3_nt: TGTGCCATCTCGGACAGGGGTGGGGAAGAGACCCAGTACTTC; d_call: TRBD1; v_call: TRBV10-3; clone_size: NA; j_call: TRBJ2-5
cdr3_aa: CASSPGQGYTEAFF; cdr3_nt: TGCGCCAGCAGCCCGGGACAGGGTTACACTGAAGCTTTCTTT; d_call: TRBD1; v_call: TRBV5-1; clone_size: NA; j_call: TRBJ1-1
cdr3_aa: CASSDLRQNSPLHF; cdr3_nt: TGCGCCAGCAGTGACCTCCGACAGAATTCACCCCTCCACTTT; d_call: NA; v_call: TRBV10-2; clone_size: NA; j_call: TRBJ1-6
cdr3_aa: CASSGRQESGWNTEAFF; cdr3_nt: TGTGCCAGCAGTGGTAGACAGGAAAGCGGTTGGAACACTGAAGCTTTCTTT; d_call: NA; v_call: TRBV2; clone_size: few; j_call: TRBJ1-1
cdr3_aa: CAISGSGASSYEQYF; cdr3_nt: TGTGCCATCAGTGGGAGCGGGGCTAGCTCCTACGAGCAGTACTTC; d_call: TRBD2; v_call: TRBV10-3; clone_size: NA; j_call: TRBJ2-7
cdr3_aa: CASSPSQGMSYEQYF; cdr3_nt: TGTGCCAGCTCACCGTCACAGGGAATGTCCTACGAGCAGTACTTC; d_call: NA; v_call: TRBV18; clone_size: NA; j_call: TRBJ2-7
cdr3_aa: CASSTRDKAGEQYF; cdr3_nt: TGTGCCAGCAGTACCCGGGACAAGGCGGGCGAGCAGTACTTC; d_call: NA; v_call: TRBV6-5; clone_size: NA; j_call: TRBJ2-7